This is a list of T cell receptor beta chains from one sample in a study of blood T cell repertoires in COVID-19. The assay was immunoSEQ multiplex PCR, and TCRdb's table has in-frame clones only and misses some. Of about 68,000 clones in the sample, approximately 81% were seen once. The material sequenced was peripheral blood. These receptors all come from a man over 45 with active COVID-19. Both conserved end residues are part of each CDR3. The D gene is left open where the match is weak. Clone size appears in some rows only: once, few, many, or a class for an expanded clone.

CDR3 protein: CASSPGYPTEAFF
CDR3 DNA: TGTGCCAGCAGTCCCGGGTATCCTACTGAAGCTTTCTTT
V gene: TRBV27
J gene: TRBJ1-1
D gene: NA
clone size: NA

CDR3 protein: CASSYSGLAGVYNEQFF
CDR3 DNA: TGTGCCAGCAGTTACTCGGGACTAGCGGGAGTCTACAATGAGCAGTTCTTC
V gene: TRBV6-2/TRBV6-3
J gene: TRBJ2-1
D gene: TRBD2
clone size: NA

CDR3 protein: CASSLFGGAAGELFF
CDR3 DNA: TGTGCCAGCAGCTTATTCGGAGGGGCCGCCGGGGAGCTGTTTTTT
V gene: TRBV7-8
J gene: TRBJ2-2
D gene: NA
clone size: NA

CDR3 protein: CASSQDPYPQGTEAFF
CDR3 DNA: TGCGCCAGCAGCCAAGATCCCTACCCACAGGGAACTGAAGCTTTCTTT
V gene: TRBV4-1
J gene: TRBJ1-1
D gene: NA
clone size: NA

CDR3 protein: CASSPAGGRAEQFF
CDR3 DNA: TGTGCCAGCAGCCCGGCGGGGGGGCGGGCTGAGCAGTTCTTC
V gene: TRBV25-1
J gene: TRBJ2-1
D gene: TRBD2
clone size: NA

CDR3 protein: CAWSPYRGTFSAGLAEAFF
CDR3 DNA: TGTGCCTGGAGTCCCTACAGGGGCACTTTTTCCGCGGGGTTGGCTGAAGCTTTCTTT
V gene: TRBV30
J gene: TRBJ1-1
D gene: TRBD1
clone size: NA

CDR3 protein: CASSSRGSLGRQYF
CDR3 DNA: TGTGCCAGCAGCTCGCGCGGGAGTTTGGGTCGGCAGTACTTC
V gene: TRBV7-2
J gene: TRBJ2-7
D gene: TRBD2
clone size: NA

CDR3 protein: CASSLIRSLQETQYF
CDR3 DNA: TGTGCCAGCAGCCTCATCAGGTCTCTTCAAGAGACCCAGTACTTC
V gene: TRBV7-6
J gene: TRBJ2-5
D gene: NA
clone size: NA

CDR3 protein: CASSFQGASSYNEQFF
CDR3 DNA: TGTGCCAGCAGCTTTCAGGGGGCCTCCTCCTACAATGAGCAGTTCTTC
V gene: TRBV13
J gene: TRBJ2-1
D gene: TRBD1
clone size: NA

CDR3 protein: CASSFSGWEQYF
CDR3 DNA: TGTGCCAGCAGTTTTTCGGGGTGGGAGCAGTACTTC
V gene: TRBV6-2/TRBV6-3
J gene: TRBJ2-7
D gene: NA
clone size: NA

CDR3 protein: CASRPTVFYEQYF
CDR3 DNA: TGTGCCAGCAGGCCTACAGTTTTCTACGAGCAGTACTTC
V gene: TRBV6-5
J gene: TRBJ2-7
D gene: NA
clone size: NA

CDR3 protein: CASSETSGSYEQYF
CDR3 DNA: TGTGCCAGTAGTGAGACTAGCGGTTCCTACGAGCAGTACTTC
V gene: TRBV19
J gene: TRBJ2-7
D gene: TRBD2
clone size: few

CDR3 protein: CASSLGTPTEQFF
CDR3 DNA: TGTGCCAGCAGCTTAGGGACTCCCACTGAGCAGTTCTTC
V gene: TRBV7-2
J gene: TRBJ2-1
D gene: NA
clone size: NA

CDR3 protein: CSASGGAETQYF
CDR3 DNA: TGCAGCGCCTCAGGGGGCGCGGAGACCCAGTACTTC
V gene: TRBV29-1
J gene: TRBJ2-5
D gene: TRBD1
clone size: NA

CDR3 protein: CAWRRGGDSPLHF
CDR3 DNA: TGTGCCTGGCGGAGAGGGGGCGATTCACCCCTCCACTTT
V gene: TRBV30
J gene: TRBJ1-6
D gene: TRBD1
clone size: NA

CDR3 protein: CASSSTGEGSQPQHF
CDR3 DNA: TGTGCCAGCAGCTCGACAGGGGAGGGTAGTCAGCCCCAGCATTTT
V gene: TRBV28
J gene: TRBJ1-5
D gene: TRBD1
clone size: NA

CDR3 protein: CASSLGGRASSYEQYF
CDR3 DNA: TGCGCCAGCAGCTTGGGTGGCAGGGCGTCCTCCTACGAGCAGTACTTC
V gene: TRBV5-1
J gene: TRBJ2-7
D gene: NA
clone size: NA

CDR3 protein: CASSFTSGDNEQFF
CDR3 DNA: TGTGCCAGCAGCTTTACTAGCGGAGACAATGAGCAGTTCTTC
V gene: TRBV11-3
J gene: TRBJ2-1
D gene: TRBD2
clone size: NA

CDR3 protein: CASSMGLAGGNEQFF
CDR3 DNA: TGTGCCAGTAGTATGGGGCTAGCGGGGGGGAATGAGCAGTTCTTC
V gene: TRBV19
J gene: TRBJ2-1
D gene: TRBD2
clone size: NA

CDR3 protein: CASSSGTWSPKLFF
CDR3 DNA: TGTGCCAGCAGCTCCGGGACATGGTCGCCCAAACTGTTTTTT
V gene: TRBV3-1/TRBV3-2
J gene: TRBJ1-4
D gene: NA
clone size: NA

CDR3 protein: CASRASNANTGELFF
CDR3 DNA: TGCGCCAGCAGGGCTAGCAACGCGAACACCGGGGAGCTGTTTTTT
V gene: TRBV10-1
J gene: TRBJ2-2
D gene: NA
clone size: once

CDR3 protein: CASSPIGSPLHF
CDR3 DNA: TGTGCCAGCAGCCCTATTGGTTCACCCCTCCACTTT
V gene: TRBV27
J gene: TRBJ1-6
D gene: NA
clone size: NA

CDR3 protein: CASSPGLAGPLKEGQFF
CDR3 DNA: TGTGCCAGCAGCCCGGGACTAGCGGGGCCCCTAAAGGAGGGGCAGTTCTTC
V gene: TRBV7-2
J gene: TRBJ2-1
D gene: TRBD2
clone size: NA

CDR3 protein: CASRKQGMNTEAFF
CDR3 DNA: TGTGCCAGCAGGAAACAGGGGATGAACACTGAAGCTTTCTTT
V gene: TRBV6-5
J gene: TRBJ1-1
D gene: TRBD1
clone size: NA

CDR3 protein: CASSQTGSNEQFF
CDR3 DNA: TGCGCCAGCAGCCAGACAGGGTCAAATGAGCAGTTCTTC
V gene: TRBV4-1
J gene: TRBJ2-1
D gene: TRBD1
clone size: NA

CDR3 protein: CATSRGRTDTEAFF
CDR3 DNA: TGTGCCACCAGCAGAGGCAGGACAGACACTGAAGCTTTCTTT
V gene: TRBV15
J gene: TRBJ1-1
D gene: NA
clone size: NA

CDR3 protein: CASGAFTGTQKLFF
CDR3 DNA: TGTGCCAGCGGCGCCTTTACCGGGACACAAAAACTGTTTTTT
V gene: TRBV2
J gene: TRBJ1-4
D gene: NA
clone size: NA

CDR3 protein: CASSSTGTGGSYGYTF
CDR3 DNA: TGTGCCAGCAGTTCTACCGGGACAGGGGGCAGCTATGGCTACACCTTC
V gene: TRBV27
J gene: TRBJ1-2
D gene: TRBD1
clone size: NA

CDR3 protein: CASSARTSARRYTGELFF
CDR3 DNA: TGTGCCAGCAGCGCTCGGACTAGCGCACGAAGATACACCGGGGAGCTGTTTTTT
V gene: TRBV5-8
J gene: TRBJ2-2
D gene: TRBD2
clone size: once

CDR3 protein: CASSTLADIHYEQYF
CDR3 DNA: TGTGCCAGCAGCACCCTAGCGGACATCCACTACGAGCAGTACTTC
V gene: TRBV5-6
J gene: TRBJ2-7
D gene: TRBD2
clone size: once

CDR3 protein: CAFFSSGRDHEQYF
CDR3 DNA: TGTGCCTTCTTTTCTAGCGGGAGGGACCACGAGCAGTACTTC
V gene: TRBV30
J gene: TRBJ2-7
D gene: TRBD2
clone size: once

CDR3 protein: CASSPLVTTGDTQYF
CDR3 DNA: TGTGCCAGCAGCCCCCTGGTGACAACGGGGGATACGCAGTATTTT
V gene: TRBV4-2
J gene: TRBJ2-3
D gene: NA
clone size: NA

CDR3 protein: CASSLQGVVEQYF
CDR3 DNA: TGTGCCAGCAGCTTACAGGGGGTAGTCGAGCAGTACTTC
V gene: TRBV7-2
J gene: TRBJ2-7
D gene: TRBD1
clone size: NA

CDR3 protein: CASSLDLPGVGTDTQYF
CDR3 DNA: TGTGCCAGCAGCTTAGATCTTCCAGGGGTGGGTACAGATACGCAGTATTTT
V gene: TRBV11-2
J gene: TRBJ2-3
D gene: NA
clone size: NA

CDR3 protein: CASSLWGQHGELFF
CDR3 DNA: TGTGCCAGCAGCTTGTGGGGACAGCACGGGGAGCTGTTTTTT
V gene: TRBV5-8
J gene: TRBJ2-2
D gene: TRBD1
clone size: NA

CDR3 protein: CASSFTGFSNQPQHF
CDR3 DNA: TGTGCCAGCAGCTTTACGGGATTTAGCAATCAGCCCCAGCATTTT
V gene: TRBV5-8
J gene: TRBJ1-5
D gene: NA
clone size: NA

CDR3 protein: CAWSVGGEWEPQHF
CDR3 DNA: TGTGCCTGGAGTGTAGGAGGGGAGTGGGAGCCCCAGCATTTT
V gene: TRBV30
J gene: TRBJ1-5
D gene: NA
clone size: NA

CDR3 protein: CASSSRDLLRGYTF
CDR3 DNA: TGTGCCAGCAGCTCCCGGGATCTTCTTCGGGGCTACACCTTC
V gene: TRBV9
J gene: TRBJ1-2
D gene: NA
clone size: NA

CDR3 protein: CASSISSSGQGALNTEAFF
CDR3 DNA: TGTGCCAGTAGTATAAGTTCTTCGGGACAGGGGGCCCTTAACACTGAAGCTTTCTTT
V gene: TRBV19
J gene: TRBJ1-1
D gene: TRBD1
clone size: NA

CDR3 protein: CASSPNRLADTQYF
CDR3 DNA: TGTGCCAGCAGCCCGAATAGACTAGCAGATACGCAGTATTTT
V gene: TRBV11-2
J gene: TRBJ2-3
D gene: NA
clone size: NA